Included here is one T cell receptor (beta chain) sequence, with context. The record originates from a study of beta chain features in type 1 diabetes. V shed 3 bases, J shed 8 bases, and the junction held 3 bases outside the gene matches. Germline V gives CDR1 PRHDT, CDR2 FYEKMQ (reference sequence). This CDR3 has 15 amino acids. Isolated RNA was reverse transcribed in full, so expressed TCRB transcripts were sequenced. Sequencing was performed with immunoSEQ multiplex PCR; in TCRdb, only in-frame clones are kept and a portion is missing. The sample holds 450,000 to 600,000 clones, about 30% seen once.

The source is a man aged 18 to 30 in good health. This chain joins TRBV13 and TRBJ2-1, with TRBD2 matching 14 bases. Sequencing was carried out using naive CD4+ T cells from blood. CDR3: CASSFGLAGGDEQFF. CDR3 bases: TGTGCCAGCAGCTTCGGACTAGCGGGAGGAGATGAGCAGTTCTTC.